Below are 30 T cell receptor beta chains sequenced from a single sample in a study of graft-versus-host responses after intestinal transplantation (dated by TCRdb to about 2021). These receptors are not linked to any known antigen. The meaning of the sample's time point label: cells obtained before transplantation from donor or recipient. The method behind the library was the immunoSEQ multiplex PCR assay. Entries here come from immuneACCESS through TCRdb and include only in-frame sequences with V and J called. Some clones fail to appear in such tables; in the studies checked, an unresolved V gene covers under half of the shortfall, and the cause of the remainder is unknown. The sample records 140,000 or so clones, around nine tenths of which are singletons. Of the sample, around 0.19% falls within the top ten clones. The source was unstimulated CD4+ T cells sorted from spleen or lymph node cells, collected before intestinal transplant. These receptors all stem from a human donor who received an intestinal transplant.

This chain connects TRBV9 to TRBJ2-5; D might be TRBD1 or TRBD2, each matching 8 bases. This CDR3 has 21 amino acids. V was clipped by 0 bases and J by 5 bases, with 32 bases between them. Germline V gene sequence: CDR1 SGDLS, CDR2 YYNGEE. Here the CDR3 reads CASSVGPGQGRAGVLRETQYF. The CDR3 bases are TGTGCCAGCAGCGTAGGCCCTGGACAGGGAAGAGCGGGAGTTCTCCGTGAGACCCAGTACTTC. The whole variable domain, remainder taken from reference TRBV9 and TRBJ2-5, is DSGVTQTPKHLITATGQRVTLRCSPRSGDLSVYWYQQSLDQGLQFLIQYYNGEERAKGNILERFSAQQFPDLHSELNLSSLELGDSALYFCASSVGPGQGRAGVLRETQYFGPGTRLLVL.

The CDR3 coding sequence is TGTGCCAGCAGTATTACCGGGACAGCTAGCACAGATACGCAGTATTTT. It yields the protein CASSITGTASTDTQYF. The chain joins TRBV6-4 to TRBJ2-3; 7 nucleotides line up with TRBD1. V dropped 5 bases and J dropped 0; count of bases not matched to a gene: 8. The CDR3 has 16 amino acids. Germline CDR1 MRHNA, CDR2 SNTAGT.

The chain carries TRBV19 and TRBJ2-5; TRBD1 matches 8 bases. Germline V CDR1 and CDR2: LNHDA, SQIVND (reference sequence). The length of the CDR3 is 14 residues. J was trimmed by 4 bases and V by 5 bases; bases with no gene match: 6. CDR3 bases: TGTGCCAGTAGTTTCCAGACAGGGGCAGAGACCCAGTACTTC. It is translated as CASSFQTGAETQYF.

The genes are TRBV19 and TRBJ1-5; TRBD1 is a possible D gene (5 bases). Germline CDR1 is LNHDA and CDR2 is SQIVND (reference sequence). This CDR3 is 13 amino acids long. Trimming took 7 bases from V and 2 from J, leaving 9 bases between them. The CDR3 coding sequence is TGTGCCAGTAACCAGGGTGGCAATCAGCCCCAGCATTTT. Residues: CASNQGGNQPQHF.

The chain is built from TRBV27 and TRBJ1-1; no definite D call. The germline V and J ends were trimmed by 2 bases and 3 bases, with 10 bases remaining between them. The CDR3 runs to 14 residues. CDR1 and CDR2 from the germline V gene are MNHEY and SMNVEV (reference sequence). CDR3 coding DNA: TGTGCCAGCAGTTTAGACACCACCTACACTGAAGCTTTCTTT. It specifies CASSLDTTYTEAFF.

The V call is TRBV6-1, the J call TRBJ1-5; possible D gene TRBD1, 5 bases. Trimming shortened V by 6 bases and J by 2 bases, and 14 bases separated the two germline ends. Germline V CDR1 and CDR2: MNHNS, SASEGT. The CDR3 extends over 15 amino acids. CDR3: CASRRGTAGNQPQHF. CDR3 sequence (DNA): TGTGCCAGCAGGAGGGGTACTGCGGGCAATCAGCCCCAGCATTTT.

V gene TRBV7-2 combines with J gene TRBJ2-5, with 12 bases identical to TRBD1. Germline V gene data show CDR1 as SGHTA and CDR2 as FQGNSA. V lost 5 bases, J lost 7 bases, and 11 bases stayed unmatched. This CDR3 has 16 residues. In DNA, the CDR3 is TGTGCCAGCAGCCGTTGGGACAGGGGGCGAATGGGGACCCAGTACTTC. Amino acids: CASSRWDRGRMGTQYF.

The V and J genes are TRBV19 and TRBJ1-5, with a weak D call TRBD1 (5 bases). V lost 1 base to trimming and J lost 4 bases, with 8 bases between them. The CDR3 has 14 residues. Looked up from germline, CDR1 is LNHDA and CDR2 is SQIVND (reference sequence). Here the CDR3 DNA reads TGTGCCAGTAGTATAGCGGGGGGTAATCAGCCCCAGCATTTT. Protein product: CASSIAGGNQPQHF.

This CDR3 is CASSPQGGSGRRVGRTDTQYF. CDR3 nucleotides: TGTGCCAGCAGCCCCCAGGGAGGTAGCGGGAGGAGAGTGGGAAGGACAGATACGCAGTATTTT. This rearrangement joins TRBV4-2 to TRBJ2-3, with 10 bases lining up with TRBD2. CDR1 LGHNA and CDR2 YNFKEQ come from the germline V gene. This CDR3 has 21 amino acids. Germline trimming cut 4 bases from V and 3 bases from J; bases unmatched to any gene: 22.

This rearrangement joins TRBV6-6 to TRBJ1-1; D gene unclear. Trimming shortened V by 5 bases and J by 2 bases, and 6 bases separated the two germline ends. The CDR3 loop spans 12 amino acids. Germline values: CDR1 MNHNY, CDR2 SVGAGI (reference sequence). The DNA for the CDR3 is TGTGCCAGCAGTACACTCAACACTGAAGCTTTCTTT. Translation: CASSTLNTEAFF.

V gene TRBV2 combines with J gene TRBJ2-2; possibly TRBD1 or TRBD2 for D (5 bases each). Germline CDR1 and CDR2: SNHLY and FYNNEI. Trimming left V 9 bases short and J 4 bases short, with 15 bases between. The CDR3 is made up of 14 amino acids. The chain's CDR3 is CARNRDHLTGELFF. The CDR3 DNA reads TGTGCCAGGAACCGGGACCACCTCACCGGGGAGCTGTTTTTT.

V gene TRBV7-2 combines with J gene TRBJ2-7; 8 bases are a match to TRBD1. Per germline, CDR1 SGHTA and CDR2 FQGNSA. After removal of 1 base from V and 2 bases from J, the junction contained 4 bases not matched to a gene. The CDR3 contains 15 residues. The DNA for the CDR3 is TGTGCCAGCAGCTTAGGAGGACAGGGAACCTACGAGCAGTACTTC. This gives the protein CASSLGGQGTYEQYF.

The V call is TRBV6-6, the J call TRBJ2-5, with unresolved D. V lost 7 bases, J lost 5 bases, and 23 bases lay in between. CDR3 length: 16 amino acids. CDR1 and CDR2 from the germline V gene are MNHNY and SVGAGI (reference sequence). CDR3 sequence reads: CASKISSLGFKETQYF. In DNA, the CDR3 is TGTGCCAGCAAGATATCCTCCCTAGGGTTTAAGGAGACCCAGTACTTC.

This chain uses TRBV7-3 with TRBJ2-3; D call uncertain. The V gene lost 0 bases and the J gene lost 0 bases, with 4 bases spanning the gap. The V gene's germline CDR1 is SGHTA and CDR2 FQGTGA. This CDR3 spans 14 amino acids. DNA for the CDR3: TGTGCCAGCAGCTTAACGTCGAGCACAGATACGCAGTATTTT. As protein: CASSLTSSTDTQYF.

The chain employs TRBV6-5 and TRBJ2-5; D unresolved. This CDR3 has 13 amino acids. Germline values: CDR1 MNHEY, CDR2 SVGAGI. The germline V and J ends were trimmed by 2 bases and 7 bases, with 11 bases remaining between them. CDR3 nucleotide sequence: TGTGCCAGCAGTTACCTCGAAGGCGCGACCCAGTACTTC. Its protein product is CASSYLEGATQYF.

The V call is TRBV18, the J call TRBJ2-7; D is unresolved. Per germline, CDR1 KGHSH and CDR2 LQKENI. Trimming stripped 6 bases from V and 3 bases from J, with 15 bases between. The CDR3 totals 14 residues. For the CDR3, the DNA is TGTGCCAGCTCCGCCACCCAAAGACTCTACGAGCAGTACTTC. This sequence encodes CASSATQRLYEQYF.

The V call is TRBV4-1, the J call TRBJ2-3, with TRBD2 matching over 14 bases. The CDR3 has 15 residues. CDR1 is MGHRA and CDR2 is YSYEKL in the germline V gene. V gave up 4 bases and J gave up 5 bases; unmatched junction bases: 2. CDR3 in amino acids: CASSRGLAGGDTQYF. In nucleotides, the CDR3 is TGCGCCAGCAGCCGCGGACTAGCGGGAGGAGATACGCAGTATTTT.

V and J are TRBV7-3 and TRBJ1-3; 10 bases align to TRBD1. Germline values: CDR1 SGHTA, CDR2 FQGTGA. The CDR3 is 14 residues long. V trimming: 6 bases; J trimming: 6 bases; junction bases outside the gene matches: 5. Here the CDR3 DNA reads TGTGCCAGCAGAAGGGACAGGGGCTCAAACACCATATATTTT. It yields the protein CASRRDRGSNTIYF.

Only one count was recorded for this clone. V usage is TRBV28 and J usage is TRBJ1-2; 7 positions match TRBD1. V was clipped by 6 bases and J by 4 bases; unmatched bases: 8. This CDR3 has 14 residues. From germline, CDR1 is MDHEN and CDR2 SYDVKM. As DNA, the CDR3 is TGTGCCAGCAGCCCCACAGGGGCGCCCTATGGCTACACCTTC. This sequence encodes CASSPTGAPYGYTF.

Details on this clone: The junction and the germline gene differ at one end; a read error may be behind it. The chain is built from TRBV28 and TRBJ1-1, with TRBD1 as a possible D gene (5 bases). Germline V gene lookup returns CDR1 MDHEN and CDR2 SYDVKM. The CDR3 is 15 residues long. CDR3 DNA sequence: TGTGCCAGCAGTCTCAGGACACTTATGAATACTGAAGCTTTCTTT. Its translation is CASSLRTLMNTEAFF.

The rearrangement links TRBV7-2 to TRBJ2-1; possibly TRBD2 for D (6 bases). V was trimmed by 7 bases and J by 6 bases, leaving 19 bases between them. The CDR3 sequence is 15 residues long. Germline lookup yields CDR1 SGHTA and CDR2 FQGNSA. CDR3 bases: TGTGCCAGCACCTTCCCTATTGGTAGCGGCAATGAGCAGTTCTTC. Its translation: CASTFPIGSGNEQFF.

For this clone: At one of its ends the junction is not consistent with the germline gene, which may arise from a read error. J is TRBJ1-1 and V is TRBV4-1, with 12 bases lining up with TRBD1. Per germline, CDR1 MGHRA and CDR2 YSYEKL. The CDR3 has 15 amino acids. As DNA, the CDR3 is TGCGCCAGCAGCCCGGGACAGGGGGCCTACACTGAAGTTTTCTTT. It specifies CASSPGQGAYTEVFF.

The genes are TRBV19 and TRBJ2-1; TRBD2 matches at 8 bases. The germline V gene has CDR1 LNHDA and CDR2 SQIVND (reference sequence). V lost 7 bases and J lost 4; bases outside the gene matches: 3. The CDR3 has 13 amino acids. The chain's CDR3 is CASKVAGYNEQFF. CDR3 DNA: TGTGCCAGTAAGGTAGCGGGGTACAATGAGCAGTTCTTC.

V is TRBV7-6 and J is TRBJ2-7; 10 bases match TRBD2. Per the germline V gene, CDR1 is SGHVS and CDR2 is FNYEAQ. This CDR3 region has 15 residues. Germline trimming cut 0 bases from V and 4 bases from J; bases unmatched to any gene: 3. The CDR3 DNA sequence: TGTGCCAGCAGCTTAGCGAGCGGGAGGGCGTACGAGCAGTACTTC. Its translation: CASSLASGRAYEQYF.

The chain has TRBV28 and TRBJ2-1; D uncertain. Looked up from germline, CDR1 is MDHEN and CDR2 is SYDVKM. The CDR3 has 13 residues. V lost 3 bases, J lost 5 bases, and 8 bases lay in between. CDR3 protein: CASSFGMNNEQFF. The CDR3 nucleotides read TGTGCCAGCAGTTTCGGTATGAACAATGAGCAGTTCTTC.

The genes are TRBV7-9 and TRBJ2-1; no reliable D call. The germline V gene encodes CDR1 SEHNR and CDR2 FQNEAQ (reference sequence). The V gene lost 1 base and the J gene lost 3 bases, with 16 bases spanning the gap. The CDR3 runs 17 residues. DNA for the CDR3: TGTGCCAGCAGCTTAGACTTGGGGAATCCTTTCTACAATGAGCAGTTCTTC. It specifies CASSLDLGNPFYNEQFF.

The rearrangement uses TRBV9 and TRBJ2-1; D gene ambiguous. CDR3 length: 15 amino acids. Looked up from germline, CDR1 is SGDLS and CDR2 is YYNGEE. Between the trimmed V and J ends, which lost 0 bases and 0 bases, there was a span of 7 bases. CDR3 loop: CASSVGDGSYNEQFF. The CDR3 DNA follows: TGTGCCAGCAGCGTAGGGGATGGCTCCTACAATGAGCAGTTCTTC.

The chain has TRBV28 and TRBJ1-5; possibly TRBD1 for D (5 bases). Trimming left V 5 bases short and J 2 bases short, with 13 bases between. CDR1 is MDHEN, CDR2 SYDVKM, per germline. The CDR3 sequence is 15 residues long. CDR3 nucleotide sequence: TGTGCCAGCAGTATTGAAAGGGGCGGCAATCAGCCCCAGCATTTT. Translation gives CASSIERGGNQPQHF.

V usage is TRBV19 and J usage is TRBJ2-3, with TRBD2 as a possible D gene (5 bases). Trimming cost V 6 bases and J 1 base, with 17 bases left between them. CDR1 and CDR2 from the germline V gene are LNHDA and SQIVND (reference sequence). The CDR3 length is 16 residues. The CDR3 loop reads CASSHEAVLGTDTQYF. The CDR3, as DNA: TGTGCCAGTAGCCACGAAGCGGTCCTGGGCACAGATACGCAGTATTTT. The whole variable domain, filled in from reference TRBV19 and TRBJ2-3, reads DGGITQSPKYLFRKEGQNVTLSCEQNLNHDAMYWYRQDPGQGLRLIYYSQIVNDFQKGDIAEGYSVSREKKESFPLTVTSAQKNPTAFYLCASSHEAVLGTDTQYFGPGTRLTVL.

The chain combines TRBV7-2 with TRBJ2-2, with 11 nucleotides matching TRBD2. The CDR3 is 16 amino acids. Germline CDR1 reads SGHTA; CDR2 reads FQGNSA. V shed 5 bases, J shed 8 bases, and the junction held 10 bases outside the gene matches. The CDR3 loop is CASSRIAGGPSGELFF. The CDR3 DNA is TGTGCCAGCAGCAGAATAGCGGGAGGGCCTTCAGGGGAGCTGTTTTTT. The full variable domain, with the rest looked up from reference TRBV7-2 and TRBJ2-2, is GAGVSQSPSNKVTEKGKDVELRCDPISGHTALYWYRQSLGQGLEFLIYFQGNSAPDKSGLPSDRFSAERTGGSVSTLTIQRTQQEDSAVYLCASSRIAGGPSGELFFGEGSRLTVL.